Following are 5 T cell receptor beta chains from one sample sequenced in a study of OX40 agonist ivuxolimab in advanced cancers. Sequenced by immunoSEQ multiplex PCR; TCRdb stores in-frame clones only, minus some. The sample yields tens of thousands of clones, around 94% seen once. Sequences were derived from CD4+ or CD8+ T cells sorted from blood, sampled in a trial of the OX40 agonist ivuxolimab. These receptors were taken from an adult with an advanced solid tumor such as melanoma, head and neck, liver or kidney cancer.

The CDR3 spells CASSFASSSSYNEQFF. CDR3 coding DNA: TGTGCCAGCAGCTTTGCTAGTTCAAGCTCCTACAATGAGCAGTTCTTC. J is TRBJ2-1 and V is TRBV7-6, with unresolved D. CDR3 size: 16 residues. Germline-derived CDR1 and CDR2 are SGHVS and FNYEAQ. Trimming cost V 3 bases and J 0 bases, with 12 bases left between them.

The chain joins TRBV28 to TRBJ2-7; possibly TRBD1 or TRBD2 for D (6 bases each). Germline-derived CDR1 and CDR2 are MDHEN and SYDVKM. CDR3 length: 17 amino acids. Trimming cost V 1 base and J 4 bases, with 20 bases left between them. In DNA, the CDR3 is TGTGCCAGCAGTTTATCCCGCTCGGCAGGGGACTGGTACGAGCAGTACTTC. Protein sequence: CASSLSRSAGDWYEQYF.

This chain links TRBV7-2 with TRBJ2-3; D ambiguous. This CDR3 is 14 amino acids long. Trimming left V 1 base short and J 0 bases short, with 5 bases between. Germline lookup yields CDR1 SGHTA and CDR2 FQGNSA. As DNA, the CDR3 is TGTGCCAGCAGCTTAGACGGCAGCACAGATACGCAGTATTTT. It is translated as CASSLDGSTDTQYF.

The chain has TRBV7-3 and TRBJ2-7; 11 nucleotides align to TRBD2. The CDR3 has 15 amino acids. Germline CDR1 and CDR2: SGHTA and FQGTGA. The V and J ends lost 2 bases and 5 bases, in that order; junction bases with no gene match: 5. The CDR3 here is CASSLYSGRANEQYF. DNA of the CDR3: TGTGCCAGCAGCTTATATAGCGGGAGGGCCAACGAGCAGTACTTC.

The rearrangement joins TRBV4-3 to TRBJ2-6; possible D gene TRBD1, 5 bases. V was pared by 0 bases and J by 1 base, with 7 bases between. Germline V CDR1 and CDR2: LGHNA, YSLEER. The CDR3 consists of 16 residues. CDR3 residues: CASSQEGQSGANVLTF. In nucleotides, the CDR3 is TGCGCCAGCAGCCAAGAGGGGCAATCTGGGGCCAACGTCCTGACTTTC.